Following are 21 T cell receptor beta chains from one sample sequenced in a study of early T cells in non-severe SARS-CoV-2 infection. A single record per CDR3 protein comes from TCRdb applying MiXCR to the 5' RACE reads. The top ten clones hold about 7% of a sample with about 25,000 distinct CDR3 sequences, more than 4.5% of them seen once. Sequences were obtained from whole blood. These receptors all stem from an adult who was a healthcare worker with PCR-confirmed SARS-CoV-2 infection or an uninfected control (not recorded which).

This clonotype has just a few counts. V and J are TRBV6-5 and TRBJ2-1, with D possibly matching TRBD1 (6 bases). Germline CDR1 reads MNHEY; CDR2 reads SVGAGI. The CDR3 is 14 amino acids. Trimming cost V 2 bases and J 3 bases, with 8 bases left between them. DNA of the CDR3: TGTGCCAGCAGTTACCTGGACAGCTACAATGAGCAGTTCTTC. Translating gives CASSYLDSYNEQFF.

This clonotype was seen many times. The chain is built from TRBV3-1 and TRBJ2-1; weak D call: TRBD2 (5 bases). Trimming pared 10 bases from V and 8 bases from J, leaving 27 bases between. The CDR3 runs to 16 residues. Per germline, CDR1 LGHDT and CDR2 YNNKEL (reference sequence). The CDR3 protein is CATPRRPRELIHEQFF. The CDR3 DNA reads TGTGCCACCCCGAGACGGCCACGGGAATTAATCCATGAGCAGTTCTTC.

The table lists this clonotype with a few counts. DNA of the CDR3: TGTGCCAGCAGCTTAAGACTAGCGGGGAGCACAGATACGCAGTATTTT. Translation: CASSLRLAGSTDTQYF. The gene calls are TRBV7-3 and TRBJ2-3, with 11 bases lining up with TRBD2. Germline-derived CDR1 and CDR2 are SGHTA and FQGTGA. The J segment lost 0 bases and the V segment lost 1 base, leaving 0 bases of the junction unmatched. This CDR3 has 16 residues. The variable domain in full, with the rest retrieved from reference TRBV7-3 and TRBJ2-3, is GAGVSQTPSNKVTEKGKYVELRCDPISGHTALYWYRQSLGQGPEFLIYFQGTGAADDSGLPNDRFFAVRPEGSVSTLKIQRTERGDSAVYLCASSLRLAGSTDTQYFGPGTRLTVL.

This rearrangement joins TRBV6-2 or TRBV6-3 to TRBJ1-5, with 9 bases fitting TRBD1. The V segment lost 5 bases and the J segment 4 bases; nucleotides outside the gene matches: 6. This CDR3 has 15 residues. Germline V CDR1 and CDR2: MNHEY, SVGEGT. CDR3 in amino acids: CASSPGTGINQPQHF. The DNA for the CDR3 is TGTGCCAGCAGTCCCGGGACAGGGATAAATCAGCCCCAGCATTTT.

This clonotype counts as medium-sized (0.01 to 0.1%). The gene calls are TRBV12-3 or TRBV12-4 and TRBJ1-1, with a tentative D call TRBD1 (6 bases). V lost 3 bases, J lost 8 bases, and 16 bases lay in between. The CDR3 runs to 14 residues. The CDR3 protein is CASSFWGRRGEAFF. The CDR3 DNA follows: TGTGCCAGCAGTTTTTGGGGGCGTCGGGGAGAAGCTTTCTTT.

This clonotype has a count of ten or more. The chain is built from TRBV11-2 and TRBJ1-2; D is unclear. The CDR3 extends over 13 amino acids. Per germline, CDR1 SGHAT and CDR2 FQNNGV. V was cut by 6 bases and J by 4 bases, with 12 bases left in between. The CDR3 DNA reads TGTGCCAGCAGAGAACCGGGGTCCTATGGCTACACCTTC. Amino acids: CASREPGSYGYTF.

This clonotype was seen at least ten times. CDR3 residues: CASSLARVEQFF. CDR3 DNA sequence: TGTGCCAGCAGCTTAGCGCGGGTTGAGCAGTTCTTC. The chain joins TRBV7-2 to TRBJ2-1, with D maybe TRBD2 (5 bases). CDR1 SGHTA and CDR2 FQGNSA come from the germline V gene. The CDR3 loop spans 12 amino acids. With 0 bases removed from V and 9 bases from J, the gap between germline ends came to 6 bases.

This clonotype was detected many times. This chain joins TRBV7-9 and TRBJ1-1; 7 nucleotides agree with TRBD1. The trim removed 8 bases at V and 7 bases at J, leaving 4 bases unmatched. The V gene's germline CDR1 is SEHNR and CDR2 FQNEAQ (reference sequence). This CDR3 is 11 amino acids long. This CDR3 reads CASRQGGEAFF. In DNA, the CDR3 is TGTGCCAGCCGACAGGGAGGTGAAGCTTTCTTT.

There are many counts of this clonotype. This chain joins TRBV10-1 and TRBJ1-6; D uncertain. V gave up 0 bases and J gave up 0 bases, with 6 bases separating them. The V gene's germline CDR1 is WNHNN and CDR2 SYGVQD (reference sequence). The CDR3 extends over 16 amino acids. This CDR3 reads CASSESSLSYNSPLHF. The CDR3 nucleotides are TGCGCCAGCAGTGAGTCCAGCCTCTCCTATAATTCACCCCTCCACTTT.

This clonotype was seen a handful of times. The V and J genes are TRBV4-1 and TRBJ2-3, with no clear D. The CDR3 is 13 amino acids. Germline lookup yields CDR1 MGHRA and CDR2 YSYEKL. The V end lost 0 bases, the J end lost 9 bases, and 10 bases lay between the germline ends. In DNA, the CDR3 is TGCGCCAGCAGCCAAGAGAAGGGATTCACGCAGTATTTT. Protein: CASSQEKGFTQYF.

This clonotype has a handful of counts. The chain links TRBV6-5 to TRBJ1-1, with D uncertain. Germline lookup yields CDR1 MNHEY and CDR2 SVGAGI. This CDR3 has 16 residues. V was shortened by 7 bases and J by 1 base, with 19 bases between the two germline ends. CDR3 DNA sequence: TGTGCCAGCAATACGAGGCTCCGGACCCAGAACACTGAAGCTTTCTTT. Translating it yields CASNTRLRTQNTEAFF.

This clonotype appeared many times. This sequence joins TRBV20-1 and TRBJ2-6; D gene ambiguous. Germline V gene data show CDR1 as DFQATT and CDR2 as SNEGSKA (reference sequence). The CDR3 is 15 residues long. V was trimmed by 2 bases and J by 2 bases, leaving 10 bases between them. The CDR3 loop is CSARKRIAGANVLTF. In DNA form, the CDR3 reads TGCAGTGCTAGAAAAAGGATCGCTGGGGCCAACGTCCTGACTTTC.

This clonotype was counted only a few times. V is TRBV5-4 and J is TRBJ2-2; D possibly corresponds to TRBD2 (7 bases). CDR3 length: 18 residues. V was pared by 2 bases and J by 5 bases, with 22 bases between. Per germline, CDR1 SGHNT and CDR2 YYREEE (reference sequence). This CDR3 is CASSLDAGAGGLTGELFF. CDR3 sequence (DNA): TGTGCCAGCAGCTTAGACGCGGGGGCAGGCGGCCTAACCGGGGAGCTGTTTTTT.

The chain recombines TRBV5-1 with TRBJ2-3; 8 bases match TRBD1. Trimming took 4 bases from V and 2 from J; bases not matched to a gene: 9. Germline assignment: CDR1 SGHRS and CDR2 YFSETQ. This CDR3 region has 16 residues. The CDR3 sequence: CASSPRTGIATDTQYF. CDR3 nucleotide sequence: TGCGCCAGCAGCCCGCGGACAGGGATTGCCACAGATACGCAGTATTTT.

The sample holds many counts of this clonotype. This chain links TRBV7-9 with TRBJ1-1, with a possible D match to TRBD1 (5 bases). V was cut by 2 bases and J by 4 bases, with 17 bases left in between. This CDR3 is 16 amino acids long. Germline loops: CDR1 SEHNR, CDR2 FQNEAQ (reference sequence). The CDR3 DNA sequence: TGTGCCAGCAGCTTAAGGACTGGGGGGGTAGGCACTGAAGCTTTCTTT. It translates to CASSLRTGGVGTEAFF.

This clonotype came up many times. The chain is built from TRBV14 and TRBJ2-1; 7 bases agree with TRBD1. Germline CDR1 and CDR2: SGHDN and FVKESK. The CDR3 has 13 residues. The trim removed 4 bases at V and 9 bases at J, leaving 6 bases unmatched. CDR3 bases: TGTGCCAGCAGCCCCGGGACAGTGGGTGAGCAGTTCTTC. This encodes CASSPGTVGEQFF.

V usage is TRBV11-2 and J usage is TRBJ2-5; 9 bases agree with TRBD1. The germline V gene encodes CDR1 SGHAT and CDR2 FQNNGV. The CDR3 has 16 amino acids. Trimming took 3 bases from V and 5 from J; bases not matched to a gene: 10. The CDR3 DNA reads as TGTGCCAGCAGCTTTAGCCGGGACAGGGCGTCGGAGACCCAGTACTTC. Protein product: CASSFSRDRASETQYF.

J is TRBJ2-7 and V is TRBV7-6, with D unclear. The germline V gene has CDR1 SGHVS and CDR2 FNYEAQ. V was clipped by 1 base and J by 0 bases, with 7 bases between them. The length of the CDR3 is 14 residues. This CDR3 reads CASSLGSNSYEQYF. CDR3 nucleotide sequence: TGTGCCAGCAGCTTAGGCTCCAACTCCTACGAGCAGTACTTC.

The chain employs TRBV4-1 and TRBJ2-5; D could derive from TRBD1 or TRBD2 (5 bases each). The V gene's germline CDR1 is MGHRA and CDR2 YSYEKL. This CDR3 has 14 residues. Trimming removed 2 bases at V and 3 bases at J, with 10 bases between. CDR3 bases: TGCGCCAGCAGCCAAACGGGACGCGAAGAGACCCAGTACTTC. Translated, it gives CASSQTGREETQYF.

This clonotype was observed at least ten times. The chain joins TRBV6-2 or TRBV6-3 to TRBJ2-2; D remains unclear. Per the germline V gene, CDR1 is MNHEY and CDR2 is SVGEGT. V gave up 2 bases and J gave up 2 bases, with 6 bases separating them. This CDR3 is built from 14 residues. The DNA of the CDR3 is TGTGCCAGCAGTTACCACAGAAACACCGGGGAGCTGTTTTTT. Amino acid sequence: CASSYHRNTGELFF.

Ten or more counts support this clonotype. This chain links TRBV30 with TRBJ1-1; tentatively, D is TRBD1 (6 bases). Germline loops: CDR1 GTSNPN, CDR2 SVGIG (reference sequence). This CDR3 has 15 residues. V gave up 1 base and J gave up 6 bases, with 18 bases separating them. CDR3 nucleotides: TGTGCCTGGAGTGGTGCCGGAACAGGGAAACCTGAAGCTTTCTTT. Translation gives CAWSGAGTGKPEAFF.